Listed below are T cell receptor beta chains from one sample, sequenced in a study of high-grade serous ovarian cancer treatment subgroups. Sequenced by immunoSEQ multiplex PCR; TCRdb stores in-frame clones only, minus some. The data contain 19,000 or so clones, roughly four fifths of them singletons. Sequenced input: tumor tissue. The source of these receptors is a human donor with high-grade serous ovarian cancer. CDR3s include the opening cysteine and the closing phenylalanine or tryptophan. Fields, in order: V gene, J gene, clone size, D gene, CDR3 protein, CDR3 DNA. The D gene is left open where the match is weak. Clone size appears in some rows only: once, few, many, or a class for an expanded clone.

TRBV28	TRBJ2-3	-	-	CASSLSFGPNSEGTDTQYF	TGTGCCAGCAGTTTATCGTTTGGCCCCAACTCCGAGGGCACAGATACGCAGTATTTT
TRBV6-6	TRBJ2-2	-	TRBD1	CASGDRGHRGTGELFF	TGTGCCAGCGGCGACAGGGGGCATCGCGGCACCGGGGAGCTGTTTTTT
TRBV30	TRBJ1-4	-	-	CAWNVYNEKLFF	TGTGCCTGGAATGTCTATAATGAAAAACTGTTTTTT
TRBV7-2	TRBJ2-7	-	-	CASSARYEQYF	TGTGCCAGCAGCGCGAGGTACGAGCAGTACTTC
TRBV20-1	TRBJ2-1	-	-	CSASYNEQFF	TGCAGTGCTAGCTACAATGAGCAGTTCTTC
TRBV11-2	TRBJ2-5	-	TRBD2	CASSASGTSGKTQYF	TGTGCCAGCAGCGCATCCGGGACTAGCGGGAAGACCCAGTACTTC
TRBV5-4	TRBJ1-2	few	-	CASSLALGTLNYGYTF	TGTGCCAGCAGCTTGGCCCTGGGGACTTTGAACTATGGCTACACCTTC
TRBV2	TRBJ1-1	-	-	CASMMRVSEAFF	TGTGCCAGCATGATGAGGGTCTCTGAAGCTTTCTTT
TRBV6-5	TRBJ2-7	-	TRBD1	CASSDSGQGRLYF	TGTGCCAGCAGTGACTCCGGACAGGGGAGATTGTACTTC
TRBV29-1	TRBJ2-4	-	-	CSSSSLGIQYF	TGCAGCTCCTCTTCGTTGGGCATTCAGTACTTC
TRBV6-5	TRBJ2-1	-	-	CASSYATLNEQFF	TGTGCCAGCAGTTACGCGACTCTCAATGAGCAGTTCTTC
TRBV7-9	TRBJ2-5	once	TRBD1	CASRTTGQETQYF	TGTGCCAGCAGAACGACAGGGCAAGAGACCCAGTACTTC
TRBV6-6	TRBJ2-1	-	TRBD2	CASSYSGGLAGNEQFF	TGTGCCAGCAGTTACTCGGGGGGACTAGCGGGCAATGAGCAGTTCTTC
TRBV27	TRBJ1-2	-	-	CATSGQSGYTF	TGTGCCACCTCCGGACAGTCCGGCTACACCTTC
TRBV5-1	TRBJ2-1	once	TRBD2	CASSPGTSGKKQFF	TGCGCCAGCAGCCCCGGGACTAGCGGGAAAAAGCAGTTCTTC
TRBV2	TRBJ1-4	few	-	CASSATTNEKLFF	TGTGCCAGCAGTGCAACTACTAATGAAAAACTGTTTTTT
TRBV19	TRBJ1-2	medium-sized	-	CASSITGKYGYTF	TGTGCCAGTAGTATCACAGGCAAATATGGCTACACCTTC
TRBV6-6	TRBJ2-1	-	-	CASSPIQLSYNEQFF	TGTGCCAGCAGCCCCATCCAACTCTCCTACAATGAGCAGTTCTTC
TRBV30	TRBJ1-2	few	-	CAWWGGINYGYTF	TGTGCCTGGTGGGGCGGGATTAACTATGGCTACACCTTC
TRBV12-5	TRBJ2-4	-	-	CASAPEGGKNIQYF	TGTGCTAGTGCCCCCGAGGGGGGCAAAAACATTCAGTACTTC
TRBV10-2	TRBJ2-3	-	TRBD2	CASSPRTSGRGADTQYF	TGCGCCAGCAGTCCCCGGACTAGCGGGAGGGGGGCAGATACGCAGTATTTT
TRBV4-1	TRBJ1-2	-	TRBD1	CASSPDRGDYGYTF	TGCGCCAGCAGCCCAGACAGGGGAGACTATGGCTACACCTTC
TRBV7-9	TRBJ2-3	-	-	CASSWRGSDTQYF	TGTGCCAGCAGCTGGAGGGGCTCAGATACGCAGTATTTT
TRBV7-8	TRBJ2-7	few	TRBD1	CASTKQGASSYEQYF	TGTGCCAGCACCAAACAGGGGGCGAGCTCCTACGAGCAGTACTTC
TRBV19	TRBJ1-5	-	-	CASHTGGTGGSQPQHF	TGTGCCAGTCACACGGGCGGCACGGGAGGTAGTCAGCCCCAGCATTTT
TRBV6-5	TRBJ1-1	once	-	CASSYEAHTEAFF	TGTGCCAGCAGTTACGAGGCACACACTGAAGCTTTCTTT